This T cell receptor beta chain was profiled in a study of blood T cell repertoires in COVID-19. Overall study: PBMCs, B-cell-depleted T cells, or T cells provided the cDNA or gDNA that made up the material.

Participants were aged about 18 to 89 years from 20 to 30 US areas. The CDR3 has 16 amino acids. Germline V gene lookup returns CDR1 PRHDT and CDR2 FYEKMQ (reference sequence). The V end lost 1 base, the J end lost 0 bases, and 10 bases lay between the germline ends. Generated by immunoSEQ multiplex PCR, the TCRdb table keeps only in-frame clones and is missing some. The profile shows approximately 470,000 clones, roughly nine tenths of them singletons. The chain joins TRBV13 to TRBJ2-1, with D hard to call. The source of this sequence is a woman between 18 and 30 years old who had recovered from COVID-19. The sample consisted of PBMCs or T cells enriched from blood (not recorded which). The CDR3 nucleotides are TGTGCCAGCAGCTTAGAGTCCCGGAGCTCCTACAATGAGCAGTTCTTC. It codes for CASSLESRSSYNEQFF.